This T cell receptor beta chain was obtained from a study of T cells after yellow fever vaccination. Background on the study: Researchers used SMART-Seq v4 Ultra Low Input to prepare fractions that had low cell numbers.

TCRdb recomputed calls from the 5' RACE reads with MiXCR, one row per CDR3 protein. The repertoire holds some 600,000 distinct CDR3 sequences, with around 16% as singletons. Here the sequenced sample was PBMCs, taken less than 6 days after the first yellow fever vaccination. The receptor comes from a man between 18 and 29 years old who received the YFV17D yellow fever vaccine.

CDR3 DNA sequence: TGTGCCACCAGCAGAGCCTCCAGGAACACTGAAGCTTTCTTT. It translates to CATSRASRNTEAFF. The V gene is TRBV15, the J gene TRBJ1-1; D is unresolved. V lost 1 base and J 1 base, leaving 7 bases between the germline ends. CDR1 is LNHNV and CDR2 is YYDKDF in the germline V gene (reference sequence). The CDR3 has 14 residues.